Listed below are T cell receptor beta chains from one sample, sequenced in a study of technical replicates of blood from a handful of donors. Sequencing was performed with immunoSEQ multiplex PCR; in TCRdb, only in-frame clones are kept and a portion is missing. The table includes approximately 59,000 clones, around 85% detected once. Material: PBMCs. The receptors stem from a human donor in good health. Some clones in this sample may be carry-over from other donors' samples. Both conserved end residues are part of each CDR3. A D gene is named only where the DNA matches it firmly.

>TRBJ2-1|NA|TRBV7-6
CASSLVLKGNEQFF
>TRBJ2-2|NA|TRBV7-2
CASSLVRLGDTGELFF
>TRBJ2-2|NA|TRBV11-2
CASSLNVFIGELFF
>TRBJ2-7|TRBD1|TRBV2
CASRGRQGVVYEQYF
>TRBJ1-1|NA|TRBV5-1
CASSPQAGMNTEAFF
>TRBJ2-1|NA|TRBV11-2
CASRSTRDEQFF
>TRBJ1-3|NA|TRBV9
CASSVDGGSGNTIYF
>TRBJ2-1|TRBD1|TRBV11-2
CASSTDRVYNEQFF
>TRBJ1-1|TRBD1|TRBV18
CASSPGQEIMNTEAFF
>TRBJ1-2|TRBD1|TRBV5-4
CASSRTGLLGYTF
>TRBJ1-5|NA|TRBV6-1
CASGRTRDESQHF
>TRBJ2-7|NA|TRBV7-7
CASSEGGGYEQYF
>TRBJ2-1|TRBD2|TRBV6-4
CASSELAGYNEQFF
>TRBJ1-2|NA|TRBV7-9
CASSRGTGYTF
>TRBJ1-1|TRBD1|TRBV6-5
CASSPPDRGQTEAFF
>TRBJ2-5|NA|TRBV4-3
CASSQEFRGSGKETQYF
>TRBJ2-2|TRBD1|TRBV7-6
CASSAGGDTGELFF
>TRBJ2-1|NA|TRBV6-4
CASSDSSNSEQFF
>TRBJ2-4|TRBD2|TRBV4-3
CASSQDWGGDIQYF
>TRBJ2-1|TRBD2|TRBV7-9
CASSPRGLAGGKGNEQFF
>TRBJ1-2|NA|TRBV5-6
CASSWQDYGYTF
>TRBJ2-3|TRBD2|TRBV4-2
CASSQDQPSGGSDTQYF
>TRBJ2-5|TRBD2|TRBV9
CASSPSRSPSGGETQYF
>TRBJ2-1|TRBD1|TRBV6-6
CASSAQGVGNEQFF
>TRBJ2-7|TRBD2|TRBV11-2
CASSFSGSSYYGQYF
>TRBJ2-7|NA|TRBV15
CATSRDSGEQYF
>TRBJ2-5|TRBD1|TRBV5-1
CASSSGQGNQETQYF
>TRBJ2-1|TRBD1|TRBV2
CASRRQGNEQFF
>TRBJ1-4|NA|TRBV2
CASKLFPEKLFF
>TRBJ1-4|NA|TRBV11-3
CASGLRSRRTNEKLFF
>TRBJ2-7|TRBD1|TRBV4-2
CASSQKPGQSYEQYF